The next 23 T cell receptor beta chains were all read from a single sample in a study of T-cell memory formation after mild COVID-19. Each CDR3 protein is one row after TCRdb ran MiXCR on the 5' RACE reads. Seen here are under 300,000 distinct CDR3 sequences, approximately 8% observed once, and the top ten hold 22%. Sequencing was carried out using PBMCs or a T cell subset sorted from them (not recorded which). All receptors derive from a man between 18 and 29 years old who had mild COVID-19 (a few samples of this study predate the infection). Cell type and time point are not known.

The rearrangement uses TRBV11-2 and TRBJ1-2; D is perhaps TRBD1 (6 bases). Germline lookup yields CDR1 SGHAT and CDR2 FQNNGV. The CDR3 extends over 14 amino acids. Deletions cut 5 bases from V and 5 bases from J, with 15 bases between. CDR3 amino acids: CASSRSGGGYGYTF. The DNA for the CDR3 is TGTGCCAGCAGCCGTAGCGGGGGCGGTTATGGCTACACCTTC.

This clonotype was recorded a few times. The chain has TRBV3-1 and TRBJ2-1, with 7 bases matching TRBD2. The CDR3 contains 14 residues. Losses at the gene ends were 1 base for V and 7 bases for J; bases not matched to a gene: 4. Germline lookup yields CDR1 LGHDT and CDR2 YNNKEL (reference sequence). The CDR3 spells CASSQGQLANEQFF. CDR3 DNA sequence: TGTGCCAGCAGCCAAGGTCAACTAGCGAATGAGCAGTTCTTC.

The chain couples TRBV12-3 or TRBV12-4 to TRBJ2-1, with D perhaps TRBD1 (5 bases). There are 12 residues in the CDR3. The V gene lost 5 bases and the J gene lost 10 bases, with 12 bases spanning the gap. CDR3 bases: TGTGCCAGCAGTCCTCAGGGTGCAGAGCAGTTCTTC. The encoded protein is CASSPQGAEQFF.

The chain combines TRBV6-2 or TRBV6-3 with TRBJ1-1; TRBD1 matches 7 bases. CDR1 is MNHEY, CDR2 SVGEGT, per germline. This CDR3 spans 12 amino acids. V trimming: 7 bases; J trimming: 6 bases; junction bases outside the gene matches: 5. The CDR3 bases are TGTGCCAGCACACAGGGGATAGCTGAAGCTTTCTTT. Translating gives CASTQGIAEAFF.

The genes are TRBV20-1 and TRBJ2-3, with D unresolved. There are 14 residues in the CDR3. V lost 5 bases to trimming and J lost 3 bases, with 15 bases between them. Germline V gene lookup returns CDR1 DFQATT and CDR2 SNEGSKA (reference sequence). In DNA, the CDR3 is TGCAGTGCTCGCGAAGTCGGGCGGACAGATACGCAGTATTTT. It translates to CSAREVGRTDTQYF.

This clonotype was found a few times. CDR3 region: CATFPLGTRGNEQFF. CDR3 sequence (DNA): TGTGCCACCTTCCCCCTCGGGACTAGGGGTAATGAGCAGTTCTTC. The chain couples TRBV7-9 to TRBJ2-1, with 8 nucleotides matching TRBD2. The J segment lost 7 bases and the V segment lost 10 bases, leaving 15 bases of the junction unmatched. Germline V gives CDR1 SEHNR, CDR2 FQNEAQ (reference sequence). The CDR3 extends over 15 amino acids.

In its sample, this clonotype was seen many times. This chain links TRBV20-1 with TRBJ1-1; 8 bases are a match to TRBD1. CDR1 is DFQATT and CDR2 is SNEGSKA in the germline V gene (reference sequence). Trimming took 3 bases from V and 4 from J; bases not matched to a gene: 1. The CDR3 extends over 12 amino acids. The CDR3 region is CSARDRVTEAFF. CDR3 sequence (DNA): TGCAGTGCTAGGGACAGGGTCACTGAAGCTTTCTTT.

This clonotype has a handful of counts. Written as DNA, the CDR3 is TGTGCCAGCAGCCAGCGGGGTGACACCGGGGAGCTGTTTTTT. Protein sequence: CASSQRGDTGELFF. The chain couples TRBV16 to TRBJ2-2; D possibly corresponds to TRBD2 (6 bases). V lost 3 bases to trimming and J lost 3 bases, with 8 bases between them. The CDR3 spans 14 residues. Germline-derived CDR1 and CDR2 are KGHSY and FQNENV.

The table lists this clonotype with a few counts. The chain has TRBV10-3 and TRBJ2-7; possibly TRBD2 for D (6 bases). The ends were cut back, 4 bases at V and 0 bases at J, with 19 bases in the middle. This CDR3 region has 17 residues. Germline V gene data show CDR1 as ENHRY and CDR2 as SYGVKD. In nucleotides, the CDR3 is TGTGCCATCAGTGCGGGGGAGGCGACAAGGAGCTCCTACGAGCAGTACTTC. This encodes CAISAGEATRSSYEQYF.

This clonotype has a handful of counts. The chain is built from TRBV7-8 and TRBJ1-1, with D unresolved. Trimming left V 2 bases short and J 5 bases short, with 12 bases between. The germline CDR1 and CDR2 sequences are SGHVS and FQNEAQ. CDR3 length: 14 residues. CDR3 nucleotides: TGTGCCAGCAGCTTACTTCTCCTCAGAACTGAAGCTTTCTTT. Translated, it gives CASSLLLLRTEAFF.

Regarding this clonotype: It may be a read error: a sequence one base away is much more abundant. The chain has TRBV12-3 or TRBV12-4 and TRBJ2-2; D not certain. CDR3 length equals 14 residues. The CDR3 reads CASSLEWNTVELFF. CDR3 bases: TGTGCCAGCAGTTTAGAGTGGAACACCGTGGAGCTGTTTTTT.

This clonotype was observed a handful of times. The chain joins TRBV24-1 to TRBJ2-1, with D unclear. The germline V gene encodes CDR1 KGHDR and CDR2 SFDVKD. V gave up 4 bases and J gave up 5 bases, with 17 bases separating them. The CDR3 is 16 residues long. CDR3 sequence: CATSESGRLTNNEQFF. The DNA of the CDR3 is TGTGCCACCAGTGAATCCGGGCGTTTGACCAACAATGAGCAGTTCTTC.

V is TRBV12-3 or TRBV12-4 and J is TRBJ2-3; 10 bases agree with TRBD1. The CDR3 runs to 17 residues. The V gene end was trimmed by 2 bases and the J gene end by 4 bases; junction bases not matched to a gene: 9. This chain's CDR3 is CASSLTRTGGLADTQYF. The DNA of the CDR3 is TGTGCCAGCAGTTTAACCAGGACAGGGGGACTGGCAGATACGCAGTATTTT.

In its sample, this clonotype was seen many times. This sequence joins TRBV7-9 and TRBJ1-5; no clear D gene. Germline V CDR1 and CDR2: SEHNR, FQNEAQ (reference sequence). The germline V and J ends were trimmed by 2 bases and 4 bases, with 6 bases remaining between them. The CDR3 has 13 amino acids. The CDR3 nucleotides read TGTGCCAGCAGCTTACGGGAGAATCAGCCCCAGCATTTT. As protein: CASSLRENQPQHF.

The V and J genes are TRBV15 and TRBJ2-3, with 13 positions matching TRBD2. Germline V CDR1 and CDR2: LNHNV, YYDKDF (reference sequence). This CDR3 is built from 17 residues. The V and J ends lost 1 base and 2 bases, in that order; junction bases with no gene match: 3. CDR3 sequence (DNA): TGTGCCACCAGCAGAGCGGGGACTAGCGGGGCCACAGATACGCAGTATTTT. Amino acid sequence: CATSRAGTSGATDTQYF. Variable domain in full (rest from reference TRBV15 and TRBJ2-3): DAMVIQNPRYQVTQFGKPVTLSCSQTLNHNVMYWYQQKSSQAPKLLFHYYDKDFNNEADTPDNFQSRRPNTSFCFLDIRSPGLGDTAMYLCATSRAGTSGATDTQYFGPGTRLTVL.

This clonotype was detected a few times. The CDR3 sequence: CASSLSPGREETQYF. In DNA, the CDR3 is TGTGCCAGCAGCTTATCACCAGGTCGAGAAGAGACCCAGTACTTC. The rearrangement uses TRBV7-7 and TRBJ2-5; D ambiguous. This CDR3 region has 15 residues. Germline V gene sequence: CDR1 SSHAT, CDR2 FNYEAQ (reference sequence). V was pared by 2 bases and J by 3 bases, with 13 bases between. Looking up the rest from reference TRBV7-7 and TRBJ2-5 gives the full variable domain: GAGVSQSPRYKVTKRGQDVTLRCDPISSHATLYWYQQALGQGPEFLTYFNYEAQPDKSGLPSDRFSAERPEGSISTLTIQRTEQRDSAMYRCASSLSPGREETQYFGPGTRLLVL.

The CDR3: CASSVGPSNQPQHF. The CDR3 coding sequence is TGTGCCAGCAGTGTCGGGCCCAGCAATCAGCCCCAGCATTTT. J is TRBJ1-5 and V is TRBV6-2 or TRBV6-3; D gene ambiguous. Looked up from germline, CDR1 is MNHEY and CDR2 is SVGEGT. This CDR3 is built from 14 residues. Deletions cut 5 bases from V and 1 base from J, with 9 bases between.

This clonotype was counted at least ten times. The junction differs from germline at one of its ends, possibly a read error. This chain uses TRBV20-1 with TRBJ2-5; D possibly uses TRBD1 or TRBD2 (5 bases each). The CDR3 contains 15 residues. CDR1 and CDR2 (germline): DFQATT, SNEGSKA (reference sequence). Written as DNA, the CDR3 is TGCAGCGCTAGACCAGGGACGATGTACCAAGAGACCCAGTACTTC. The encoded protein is CSARPGTMYQETQYF.

The CDR3 DNA is TGCGCCAGCAGCTTGTCAGGATACGGGGAGCTGTTTTTT. Translation: CASSLSGYGELFF. The chain recombines TRBV5-1 with TRBJ2-2, with D hard to call. In germline, CDR1 is SGHRS, CDR2 YFSETQ. The CDR3 consists of 13 residues. Trimming cost V 1 base and J 7 bases, with 8 bases left between them.

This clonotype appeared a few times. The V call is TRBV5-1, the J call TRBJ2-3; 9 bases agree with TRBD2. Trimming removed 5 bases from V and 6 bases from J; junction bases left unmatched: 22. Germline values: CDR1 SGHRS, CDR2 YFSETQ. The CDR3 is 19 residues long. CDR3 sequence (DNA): TGCGCCAGCAGTCCGCCCCCTATCATACTAGCGGGTTCGCAGGATACGCAGTATTTT. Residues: CASSPPPIILAGSQDTQYF. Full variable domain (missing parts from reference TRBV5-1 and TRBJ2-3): KAGVTQTPRYLIKTRGQQVTLSCSPISGHRSVSWYQQTPGQGLQFLFEYFSETQRNKGNFPGRFSGRQFSNSRSEMNVSTLELGDSALYLCASSPPPIILAGSQDTQYFGPGTRLTVL.

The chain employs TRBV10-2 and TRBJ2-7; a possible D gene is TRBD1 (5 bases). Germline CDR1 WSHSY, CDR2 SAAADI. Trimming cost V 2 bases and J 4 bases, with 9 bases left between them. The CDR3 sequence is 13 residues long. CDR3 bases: TGCGCCAGCAGTGAGGGGCCAGGGTACGAGCAGTACTTC. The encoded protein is CASSEGPGYEQYF.

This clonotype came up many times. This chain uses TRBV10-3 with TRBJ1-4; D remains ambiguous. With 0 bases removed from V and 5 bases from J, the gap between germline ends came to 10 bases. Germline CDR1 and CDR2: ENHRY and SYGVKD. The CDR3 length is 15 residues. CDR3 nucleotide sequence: TGTGCCATCAGTGAGTCGCTGATCCAAAATGAAAAACTGTTTTTT. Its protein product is CAISESLIQNEKLFF.

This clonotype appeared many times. CDR3 loop: CSARTAGTGTNTIYF. In nucleotides, the CDR3 is TGCAGTGCTAGAACGGCCGGGACAGGGACGAACACCATATATTTT. The chain uses TRBV20-1 and TRBJ1-3; 9 bases map to TRBD1. The CDR3 extends over 15 amino acids. The germline V gene encodes CDR1 DFQATT and CDR2 SNEGSKA (reference sequence). Losses at the gene ends were 2 bases for V and 7 bases for J; bases not matched to a gene: 9.